This T cell receptor (beta chain) was sequenced for a study of shared clonotypes between healthy human individuals. The overall study: Three CD4 naive, three CD4 memory, two CD8 naive and one CD8 memory plate were used per donor.

The repertoire was sequenced with immunoSEQ multiplex PCR; TCRdb's copy has only in-frame clones and lacks some. Of 550,000 to 800,000 clones listed, about 90% are singletons. A single count supports this clone. Germline V lookup: CDR1 SEHNR, CDR2 FQNEAQ (reference sequence). V was cut by 1 base and J by 8 bases, with 8 bases left in between. The CDR3 consists of 12 residues. The V and J genes are TRBV7-9 and TRBJ1-2; TRBD1 might be the D (6 bases). Input material: memory CD8+ T cells from PBMCs. Subset: CD45RO+ cells pooled with CCR7-negative TemRA cells. The receptor was isolated from a man aged 18 to 29 in good health. Some clones in this sample may be carry-over from other donors' samples. CDR3 DNA: TGTGCCAGCAGCTTAGATGGGGGCGGCTACACCTTC. Translation: CASSLDGGGYTF. Combining the CDR3 with reference TRBV7-9 and TRBJ1-2 gives the whole variable domain DTGVSQNPRHKITKRGQNVTFRCDPISEHNRLYWYRQTLGQGPEFLTYFQNEAQLEKSRLLSDRFSAERPKGSFSTLEIQRTEQGDSAMYLCASSLDGGGYTFGSGTRLTVV.